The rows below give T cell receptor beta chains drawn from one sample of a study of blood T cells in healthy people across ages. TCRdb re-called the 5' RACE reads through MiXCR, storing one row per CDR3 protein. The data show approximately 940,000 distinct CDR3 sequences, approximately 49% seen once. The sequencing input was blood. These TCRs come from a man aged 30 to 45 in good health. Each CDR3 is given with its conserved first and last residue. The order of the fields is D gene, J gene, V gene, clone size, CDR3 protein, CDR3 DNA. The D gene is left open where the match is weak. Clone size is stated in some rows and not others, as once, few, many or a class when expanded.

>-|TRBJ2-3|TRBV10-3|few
CAIRKDTVKDTQYF
TGTGCCATCAGAAAGGACACAGTCAAAGATACGCAGTATTTT
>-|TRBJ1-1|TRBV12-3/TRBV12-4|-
CASSLGRGLNTEAFF
TGTGCCAGCAGTTTAGGGCGGGGGCTGAACACTGAAGCTTTCTTT
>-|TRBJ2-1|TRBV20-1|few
CSANRGSSYNEQFF
TGCAGTGCCAACCGGGGTTCCTCCTACAATGAGCAGTTCTTC
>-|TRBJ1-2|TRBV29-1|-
CSIAGEDGYTF
TGCAGCATTGCGGGGGAAGATGGCTACACCTTC
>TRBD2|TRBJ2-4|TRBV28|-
CASRVAGGIGAKNIQYF
TGTGCCAGCAGGGTAGCGGGGGGGATTGGGGCCAAAAACATTCAGTACTTC
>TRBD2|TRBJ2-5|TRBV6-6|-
CASSYGSSGGQETRYF
TGTGCCAGCAGTTATGGGTCTAGCGGGGGGCAAGAGACCCGGTACTTC
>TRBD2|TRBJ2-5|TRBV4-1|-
CASSQDSSGGALEQYF
TGCGCCAGCAGCCAAGATAGTAGCGGGGGGGCATTAGAGCAGTACTTC
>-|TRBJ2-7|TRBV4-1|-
CASSQEGTRFYEQYF
TGCGCCAGCAGCCAAGAAGGGACACGGTTCTACGAGCAGTACTTC
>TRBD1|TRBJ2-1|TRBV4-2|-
CASSQDWDRYNEQFF
TGTGCCAGCAGCCAAGACTGGGACAGATACAATGAGCAGTTCTTC
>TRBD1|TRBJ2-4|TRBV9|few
CASSPGTASIQYF
TGTGCCAGCAGCCCGGGGACAGCGAGCATTCAGTACTTC
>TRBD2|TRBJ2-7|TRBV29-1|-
CSVGAGGASYEQYF
TGCAGCGTTGGTGCGGGGGGGGCGTCCTACGAGCAGTACTTC
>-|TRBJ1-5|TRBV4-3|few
CASSQDSTNQPQHF
TGCGCCAGCAGCCAAGACAGCACCAATCAGCCCCAGCATTTT
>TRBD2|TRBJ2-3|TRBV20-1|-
CSVVTSMSVNTQYF
TGCAGTGTCGTGACTAGCATGAGCGTAAATACGCAGTATTTT
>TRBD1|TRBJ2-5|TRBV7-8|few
CASSNDRELETQYF
TGTGCCAGCAGCAACGACAGGGAATTGGAGACCCAGTACTTC
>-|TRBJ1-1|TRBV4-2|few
CASSPAGGPGAFF
TGTGCCAGCAGCCCAGCGGGAGGGCCTGGGGCTTTCTTT
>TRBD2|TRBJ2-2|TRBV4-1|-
CASSPWVAGGGTGELFF
TGCGCCAGCAGCCCTTGGGTAGCGGGGGGGGGCACCGGGGAGCTGTTTTTT
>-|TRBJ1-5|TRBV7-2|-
CASSLATGLGNQPQHF
TGTGCCAGCAGCCTAGCCACAGGGTTGGGCAATCAGCCCCAGCATTTT